This T cell receptor beta chain was identified in a study of CD8+ T cells in alopecia areata. Germline CDR1 reads SGHTA; CDR2 reads FQGNSA. The CDR3 consists of 13 residues. Between the trimmed V and J ends, which lost 1 base and 2 bases, there was a span of 6 bases. Isolated RNA was reverse transcribed into cDNA used as the sequencing template. This table comes from immunoSEQ multiplex PCR, and its TCRdb copy is limited to in-frame clones, with some not included. This table holds about 110,000 clones, approximately 59% found once. Sorted populations comprised CD4+ and CD8+ T cells obtained from PBMCs.

The source material was CD8+ T cells sorted from blood. This chain joins TRBV7-2 and TRBJ2-7, with no clear D. The sequence derives from a human donor in good health. CDR3 coding DNA: TGTGCCAGCAGCTTAGAGGATCCCTACGAGCAGTACTTC. This translates into CASSLEDPYEQYF.